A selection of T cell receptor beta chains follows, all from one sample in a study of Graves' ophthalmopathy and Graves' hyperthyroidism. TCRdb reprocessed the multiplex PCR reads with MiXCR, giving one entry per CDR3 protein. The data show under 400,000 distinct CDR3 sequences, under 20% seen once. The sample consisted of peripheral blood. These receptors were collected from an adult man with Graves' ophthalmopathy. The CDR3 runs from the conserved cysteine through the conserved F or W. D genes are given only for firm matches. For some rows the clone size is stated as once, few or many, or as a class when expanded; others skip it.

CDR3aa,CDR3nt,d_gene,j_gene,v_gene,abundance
CSAVYRVLNSPLHF,TGCAGTGCCGTATACAGGGTCCTTAATTCACCCCTCCACTTT,NA,TRBJ1-6,TRBV20-1,many
CASMENTNVNTEAFF,TGTGCCAGCATGGAGAACACTAATGTGAACACTGAAGCTTTCTTT,NA,TRBJ1-1,TRBV25-1,many
CASKGGRAQRGTEAFF,TGCGCCAGCAAAGGGGGGAGGGCCCAGAGAGGTACTGAAGCTTTCTTT,NA,TRBJ1-1,TRBV5-1,many
CASSLFAGVMGNEQYF,TGTGCCAGCAGTTTATTCGCAGGGGTTATGGGGAACGAGCAGTACTTC,NA,TRBJ2-7,TRBV27,many
CASSTGGEGNTIYF,TGTGCCAGCAGCACAGGGGGCGAGGGAAACACCATATATTTT,TRBD1,TRBJ1-3,TRBV13,many
CATYREGNTIYF,TGTGCCACTTACAGGGAGGGAAACACCATATATTTT,NA,TRBJ1-3,TRBV10-3,few
CASSKKWGLAGSLRSQETQYF,TGTGCCAGCAGCAAAAAATGGGGACTAGCGGGGTCTTTGCGATCCCAAGAGACCCAGTACTTC,TRBD2,TRBJ2-5,TRBV7-2,many
CASSLGYRDYEQYF,TGCGCCAGCAGCTTGGGGTACAGGGACTACGAGCAGTACTTC,NA,TRBJ2-7,TRBV5-1,many
CASSISSNEQYF,TGTGCCAGCAGCATATCATCTAACGAGCAGTACTTC,NA,TRBJ2-7,TRBV11-1,many
CASSSHGASGEYEQYF,TGTGCCAGTAGCTCTCACGGGGCTAGCGGGGAATACGAGCAGTACTTC,TRBD2,TRBJ2-7,TRBV19,many
CASSSVALSYEQYF,TGTGCCAGCAGTTCCGTAGCTCTCTCCTACGAGCAGTACTTC,NA,TRBJ2-7,TRBV6-2/TRBV6-3,many
CASSHLTGGSYGYTF,TGTGCCAGCAGCCATTTGACAGGGGGGAGCTATGGCTACACCTTC,TRBD1,TRBJ1-2,TRBV4-2,many
CASSEQGYNTGELFF,TGTGCCAGCAGTGAGCAGGGCTATAACACCGGGGAGCTGTTTTTT,NA,TRBJ2-2,TRBV2,many
CASSLGGEIYEQYF,TGTGCCAGCAGCTTAGGCGGGGAAATATACGAGCAGTACTTC,NA,TRBJ2-7,TRBV7-2,many
CASSQASPTQETQYF,TGTGCCAGCAGCCAAGCTTCGCCTACACAAGAGACCCAGTACTTC,NA,TRBJ2-5,TRBV3-1,many
CASSLGLADREQYF,TGTGCCAGCAGTCTGGGACTAGCGGACCGCGAGCAGTACTTC,TRBD2,TRBJ2-7,TRBV6-2/TRBV6-3,many
CAISESQDQPQHF,TGTGCCATCAGTGAGTCGCAGGATCAGCCCCAGCATTTT,NA,TRBJ1-5,TRBV10-3,many
CASSSWGYYGYTF,TGTGCCAGCAGTTCCTGGGGATACTATGGCTACACCTTC,NA,TRBJ1-2,TRBV12-3/TRBV12-4,many
CSARVRTDYTEAFF,TGCAGTGCTAGAGTGCGGACGGACTACACTGAAGCTTTCTTT,NA,TRBJ1-1,TRBV20-1,many
CSARELGREETQYF,TGCAGTGCTAGAGAATTAGGCAGGGAAGAGACCCAGTACTTC,NA,TRBJ2-5,TRBV20-1,many
CASSVDGGSYNEQFF,TGTGCCAGCAGCGTAGATGGGGGGTCCTACAATGAGCAGTTCTTC,NA,TRBJ2-1,TRBV9,NA
CASSSKGITEAFF,TGTGCCAGCAGCTCGAAGGGAATCACTGAAGCTTTCTTT,NA,TRBJ1-1,TRBV6-1,many
CASNAGRAYEAFF,TGTGCCAGCAACGCAGGGCGGGCCTATGAAGCTTTCTTT,NA,TRBJ1-1,TRBV6-1,NA
CASSPQPNQPQHF,TGTGCCAGCAGCCCCCAGCCAAATCAGCCCCAGCATTTT,NA,TRBJ1-5,TRBV16,NA
CASSRGTDTIYF,TGTGCCAGCAGTCGGGGAACGGACACCATATATTTT,NA,TRBJ1-3,TRBV2,many
CASSLGRGLSGANVLTF,TGTGCCAGCAGCTTAGGGCGGGGGCTCTCTGGGGCCAACGTCCTGACTTTC,NA,TRBJ2-6,TRBV7-9,many